Described below is a single TCR beta chain sequence and its context. V was trimmed by 2 bases and J by 4 bases, leaving 20 bases between them. Per germline, CDR1 ENHRY and CDR2 SYGVKD. The CDR3 length is 17 residues. These data originate in a study of blood T cell repertoires in COVID-19. Clones were sequenced by immunoSEQ multiplex PCR, and TCRdb holds only the in-frame ones, with some missing. The sample lists around 200,000 clones, about four fifths occurring once. The chain is built from TRBV10-3 and TRBJ2-5; D might be TRBD2 (7 bases). This receptor was obtained from a woman between 40 and 50 years old with active or convalescent COVID-19. The material sequenced was peripheral blood. The CDR3 reads CAISEASGGSSRETQYF. CDR3 bases: TGTGCCATCAGTGAGGCCTCGGGGGGCTCGTCCAGAGAGACCCAGTACTTC.